The clone carrying this T cell receptor beta chain is a singleton in its sample. The sample is drawn from a study of CD8 T cells in Susac syndrome. The RNA, about 0.5 to 1 ug, was put through reverse transcription using random hexamers. The CDR3 of TCR beta was amplified by immunoSEQ multiplex PCR across 54 Vbeta and 13 Jbeta. One entry per CDR3 protein, called by TCRdb with MiXCR from the immunoSEQ multiplex PCR reads. The table includes approximately 120,000 distinct CDR3 sequences, approximately 93% detected once. The study sequenced TCR beta in blood CD8+ and CD4+ T cells. Treatment-naive patients with stable or active relapsing-remitting disease served as multiple sclerosis controls. It was negative isolation that provided the CD8+ and CD4+ T cells, whereas TEMRA cells were enriched by FACS. The TCR originated in a human donor with multiple sclerosis. Sequencing was done on a sample of CD8+ T cells from PBMCs.

The CDR3: CASSVDREIDGELFF. CDR3 coding DNA: TGTGCCAGCAGCGTTGACAGGGAGATCGACGGGGAGCTGTTTTTT. V is TRBV7-6 and J is TRBJ2-2, with 7 bases lining up with TRBD1. Trimming removed 5 bases from V and 7 bases from J; junction bases left unmatched: 10. Germline CDR1 is SGHVS and CDR2 is FNYEAQ. This CDR3 contains 15 residues.